The sequence of this T cell receptor (beta chain) was determined in a study of blood T cells in healthy people across ages. Study conclusions and caveats: As age increased, TCR beta diversity per million T cells fell in a roughly linear fashion.

Concerning this clonotype itself: Its antigen remains unidentified.

Trimming pared 0 bases from V and 4 bases from J, leaving 15 bases between. The CDR3 consists of 16 residues. From germline, CDR1 is SGHDN and CDR2 FVKESK. Every donor provided roughly 9.1 milliliters of peripheral blood. For the second PCR, which ran for 7 to 11 cycles, a sample-barcoded 5' primer and a J-beta primer mix were used. TCRdb processed the 5' RACE reads anew with MiXCR; each CDR3 protein has one entry. The table shows roughly 1,100,000 distinct CDR3 sequences, with under 30% occurring only once. The same sample was also studied in work on T cells of mothers and their children.

J is TRBJ1-2 and V is TRBV14; D call uncertain. This receptor was obtained from a girl aged 2-10 years in good health. Specimen: blood. For the CDR3, the DNA is TGTGCCAGCAGCCAAGATACATCTCAACTAGGCTATGGCTACACCTTC. As protein: CASSQDTSQLGYGYTF.